The entry that follows covers one T cell receptor beta chain sequence. The antigen remains undetermined. The use of genomic DNA as template underpinned the TCR beta VDJ and CDR3 profiling. TCRdb re-analysed the reads in MiXCR, keeping a single row per CDR3 protein. The table records some 150,000 distinct CDR3 sequences, about 70% of them present only once. Germline loops: CDR1 DFQATT, CDR2 SNEGSKA (reference sequence). CDR3 length: 13 residues. Trimming left V 1 base short and J 11 bases short, with 12 bases between. The entry originates in a study of CD8+CD57+ T cells in acquired aplastic anemia. The study's findings and limits: Shared by patients and controls, 25 to 30 CD8+ CDR3s were abundant in patients.

Sequencing was done on patients that had shown CD8+CD57+ cell expansion by flow cytometry. Material: sorted CD4+, CD8+, or CD8+CD57+ T cells (not recorded which) from PBMCs. The chain employs TRBV20-1 and TRBJ1-6, with D possibly matching TRBD1 (6 bases). The clonotype was recovered from a human donor with aplastic anemia. CDR3 in DNA: TGCAGTGCTAGAGCACAGGGAGGGACACCCCTCCACTTT. Protein sequence: CSARAQGGTPLHF.